The present entry profiles one T cell receptor beta chain with its context. The entry originates in a study of cytomegalovirus exposure and HLA in healthy donors. Germline CDR1 SEHNR, CDR2 FQNEAQ (reference sequence). The CDR3 length is 15 residues. V gave up 5 bases and J gave up 3 bases; unmatched junction bases: 6. PCR primers comprised 60 Vbeta and 13 Jbeta primers. Profiling relied on immunoSEQ multiplex PCR, and the TCRdb table lists in-frame clones only, not all of them. The sample lists about 150,000 clones; around 74% were seen once. This clonotype was sampled from a man aged 18 to 35 in good health and CMV-seronegative. The source material was PBMCs. The chain employs TRBV7-9 and TRBJ2-7; 11 nucleotides match TRBD1. The CDR3: CASSDGTGGHYEQYF. In nucleotides, the CDR3 is TGTGCCAGCAGCGACGGGACAGGGGGGCACTACGAGCAGTACTTC.